The clone carrying this TCR beta chain turned up a few times. MiXCR was run by TCRdb on the 5' RACE reads, yielding one entry per CDR3 protein. This table has a few hundred thousand distinct CDR3 sequences, about 13% appearing once. V lost 3 bases to trimming and J lost 4 bases, with 7 bases between them. Germline-derived CDR1 and CDR2 are ENHRY and SYGVKD. The CDR3 has 13 amino acids. This sample is drawn from a study of identical twins. These records were also assigned to another study, of yellow fever vaccine responses in identical twins.

The rearrangement uses TRBV10-3 and TRBJ2-1; weak D call: TRBD1 (5 bases). The sequence came from a young woman in good health. Sequencing was performed on memory (CD45RO+) T cells sorted from blood. This CDR3 is CAISDDRYNEQFF. DNA of the CDR3: TGTGCCATCAGTGACGACAGATACAATGAGCAGTTCTTC.